These T cell receptor beta chains were read from a single sample in a study of CD8+ T cells in alopecia areata. Repertoires were generated with immunoSEQ multiplex PCR, while TCRdb's copy carries only in-frame clones and drops some. The repertoire includes more than 100,000 clones, 55% of them detected once, and 8.8% sits in the top ten. The sequenced sample was CD4+ T cells sorted from blood. The receptors originated from a human donor in good health. CDR3s include the opening cysteine and the closing phenylalanine or tryptophan. The D gene is left open where the match is weak. A clone size is listed for some rows: how often the clone was seen (once, few, many), or a class if it is expanded.

CDR3nt: TGTGCCAGTAGGACAGGGGGCGCGGGTGGACAGCCCCAGCATTTT; CDR3aa: CASRTGGAGGQPQHF; v_gene: TRBV19; j_gene: TRBJ1-5; d_gene: TRBD1; abundance: NA
CDR3nt: TGTGCCTGGGCCGCCGCGGGGGGCCTGGAGACCCAGTACTTC; CDR3aa: CAWAAAGGLETQYF; v_gene: TRBV30; j_gene: TRBJ2-5; d_gene: TRBD2; abundance: once
CDR3nt: TGCGCCAGCAGTCTAGGGACAGGGTGTTATGGCTACACCTTC; CDR3aa: CASSLGTGCYGYTF; v_gene: TRBV23-1; j_gene: TRBJ1-2; d_gene: TRBD1; abundance: NA
CDR3nt: TGTGCCAGCAGCTTAGCCCGGACAGCGCCGAACTATGGCTACACCTTC; CDR3aa: CASSLARTAPNYGYTF; v_gene: TRBV7-2; j_gene: TRBJ1-2; d_gene: NA; abundance: NA
CDR3nt: TGTGCCAGCAGTTTGGACGGACAGCTGTTTAATGAAAAACTGTTTTTT; CDR3aa: CASSLDGQLFNEKLFF; v_gene: TRBV27; j_gene: TRBJ1-4; d_gene: NA; abundance: NA
CDR3nt: TGTGCCCTGGAAACACTCTCTGGAAACACCATATATTTT; CDR3aa: CALETLSGNTIYF; v_gene: TRBV7-2; j_gene: TRBJ1-3; d_gene: NA; abundance: NA
CDR3nt: TGTGCCAGCAGCCCCCAGAGGGTCGCCGGCGGGGAGCTGTTTTTT; CDR3aa: CASSPQRVAGGELFF; v_gene: TRBV9; j_gene: TRBJ2-2; d_gene: NA; abundance: NA
CDR3nt: TGTGCCAGCAGTTCAGGGGGGGCGGCTTCCTACGAGCAGTACTTC; CDR3aa: CASSSGGAASYEQYF; v_gene: TRBV6-6; j_gene: TRBJ2-7; d_gene: NA; abundance: NA
CDR3nt: TGTGCCAGCAGCCTCCATAGCACAGATACGCAGTATTTT; CDR3aa: CASSLHSTDTQYF; v_gene: TRBV7-3; j_gene: TRBJ2-3; d_gene: NA; abundance: few
CDR3nt: TGTGCCAGCAGCTCTGGACAGGGAGCAACCTACGAGCAGTACTTC; CDR3aa: CASSSGQGATYEQYF; v_gene: TRBV25-1; j_gene: TRBJ2-7; d_gene: TRBD1; abundance: few
CDR3nt: TGTGCCTGGAGGCAACGACTGGGACAGGCGTATTCACCCCTCCACTTT; CDR3aa: CAWRQRLGQAYSPLHF; v_gene: TRBV30; j_gene: TRBJ1-6; d_gene: TRBD1; abundance: NA
CDR3nt: TGTGCCAGCATCCCGTTCGAAGGCACTGAAGCTTTCTTT; CDR3aa: CASIPFEGTEAFF; v_gene: TRBV6-1; j_gene: TRBJ1-1; d_gene: NA; abundance: NA
CDR3nt: TGCAGCGCCCTACAGTTTGGTGGAAACACCATATATTTT; CDR3aa: CSALQFGGNTIYF; v_gene: TRBV29-1; j_gene: TRBJ1-3; d_gene: NA; abundance: few
CDR3nt: TGTGCCAGCAGCCAACAAACTTTGGGACAGGGGCCACCCCTCCACTTT; CDR3aa: CASSQQTLGQGPPLHF; v_gene: TRBV4-2; j_gene: TRBJ1-6; d_gene: TRBD1; abundance: once
CDR3nt: TGTGCCATCAGTGAGTCAGGGACAGGAGCTGGCTATGGCTACACCTTC; CDR3aa: CAISESGTGAGYGYTF; v_gene: TRBV10-3; j_gene: TRBJ1-2; d_gene: TRBD1; abundance: few
CDR3nt: TGTGCCAGCATCCTTAGTGGGAACACTGAAGCTTTCTTT; CDR3aa: CASILSGNTEAFF; v_gene: TRBV7-9; j_gene: TRBJ1-1; d_gene: NA; abundance: NA